Sequencing of this T cell receptor beta chain was carried out in a study of Ad26.COV2.S vaccination and SARS-CoV-2 variants. Study-level information: The donor participated in the COV1001 trial, in its Ad26.COV2.S arm. Regarding the study as a whole: Non-spike TCR breadth showed similarity between vaccine and placebo recipients.

Produced via immunoSEQ multiplex PCR; TCRdb's table is partial and in-frame only. In the table there are almost 400,000 clones, about nine tenths of which are singletons. About this clone itself: Its antigen remains unknown.

The sample's treatment: around 19 received Ad26.COV2.S at low or high dose, single or two shots; a few received placebo; per-sample allocation not given. Samples analyzed were those drawn on day 63 after the first vaccine or placebo injection. This adult donor, from Boston, was 18-55 years old. The junction had 7 bases not matched to a gene; V was cut back by 2 bases and J by 6 bases. The germline V gene has CDR1 SGHDT and CDR2 YYEEEE. The CDR3 runs to 15 residues. The input for sequencing was peripheral blood, taken in a trial of Ad26.COV2.S vaccine versus placebo. This chain links TRBV5-6 with TRBJ2-7; the match to TRBD2 covers 11 bases. This receptor was obtained from a person between 18 and 65 years old who received the Ad26.COV2.S COVID-19 vaccine or a placebo. CDR3 protein: CASSLLAGGPGEQYF. The CDR3 DNA follows: TGTGCCAGCAGCTTATTAGCGGGAGGGCCTGGCGAGCAGTACTTC.